This T cell receptor beta chain was retrieved from a study of Ad26.COV2.S vaccination and SARS-CoV-2 variants. Points on this clone: Antigen unknown.

TCRdb's table, derived via immunoSEQ multiplex PCR, lists solely in-frame clones and lacks some. Of about 98,000 clones listed, over 70% are singletons. Study-level points and caveats: Responses of spike-specific T cells (both CD8+ and CD4+) reportedly showed substantial breadth after vaccination. Spike-specific TCR breadth was greater in vaccine than placebo recipients. Participants given vaccine showed non-spike TCR breadth similar to that of placebo recipients. There was a possibility that the TCR breadth and depth analyses underestimated total T cell responses.

The input for sequencing was peripheral blood, taken after recovery from COVID-19. The sequence was obtained from a human donor who had recovered from COVID-19.

The CDR3 DNA sequence: TGCAGTGTTAGTTGGTCGGAGACAGGGGGCTCGGATGGCTACACCTTC. Protein sequence: CSVSWSETGGSDGYTF. J is TRBJ1-2 and V is TRBV20-1, with 10 bases fitting TRBD1. The CDR3 runs to 16 residues. Trimming took 7 bases from V and 6 from J; bases not matched to a gene: 17. The germline gives CDR1 DFQATT, CDR2 SNEGSKA (reference sequence).